The TCR beta chain described here comes from a study of shared T cell receptors in the human thymus. CDR1 MNHEY and CDR2 SVGAGI come from the germline V gene. V was pared by 2 bases and J by 2 bases, with 7 bases between. The CDR3 is 13 amino acids. Repertoires were generated with immunoSEQ multiplex PCR, while TCRdb's copy carries only in-frame clones and drops some. The repertoire consists of over 450,000 clones, with approximately 80% occurring once and the leading ten covering around 0.012%. This clone was seen only once. The same sample was also studied in work on human thymus T cells. That publication notes: Resected material from corrective heart surgery provided the thymus tissue analysed. Thymic and blood repertoires appeared to show biased V and J gene usage. As related research reported, thymic repertoires overlapped highly among unrelated individuals.

This clonotype was sampled from a boy under three years old with a congenital heart defect. This chain links TRBV6-5 with TRBJ2-7, with D perhaps matching TRBD1 (5 bases). The sample consisted of thymocytes. In nucleotides, the CDR3 is TGTGCCAGCAGTTACGGGGCAGCCTACGAGCAGTACTTC. Protein sequence: CASSYGAAYEQYF.